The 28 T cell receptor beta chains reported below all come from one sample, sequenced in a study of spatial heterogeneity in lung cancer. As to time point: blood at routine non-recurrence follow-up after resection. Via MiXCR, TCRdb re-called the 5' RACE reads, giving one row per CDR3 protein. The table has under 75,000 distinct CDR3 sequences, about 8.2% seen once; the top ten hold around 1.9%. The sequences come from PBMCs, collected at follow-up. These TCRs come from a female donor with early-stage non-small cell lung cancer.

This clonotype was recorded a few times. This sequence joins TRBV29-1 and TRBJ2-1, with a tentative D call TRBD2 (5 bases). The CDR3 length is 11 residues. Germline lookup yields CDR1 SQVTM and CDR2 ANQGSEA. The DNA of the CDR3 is TGCGGCGGTCGGGAAGGTCATGAGCAGTTCTTC. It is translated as CGGREGHEQFF.

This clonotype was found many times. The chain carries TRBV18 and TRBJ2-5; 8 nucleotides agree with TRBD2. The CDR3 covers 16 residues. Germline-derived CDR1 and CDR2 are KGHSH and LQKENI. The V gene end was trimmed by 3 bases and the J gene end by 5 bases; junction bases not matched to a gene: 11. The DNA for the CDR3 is TGTGCCAGCTCACCTCCCCCCAGCGGGGGCCGGGAGACCCAGTACTTC. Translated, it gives CASSPPPSGGRETQYF.

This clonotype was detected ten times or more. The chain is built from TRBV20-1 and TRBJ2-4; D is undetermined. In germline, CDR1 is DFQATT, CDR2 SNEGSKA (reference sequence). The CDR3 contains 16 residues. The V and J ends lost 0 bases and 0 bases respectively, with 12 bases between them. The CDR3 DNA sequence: TGCAGTGCTAGAGATCTGGGCTCCTTAGCCAAAAACATTCAGTACTTC. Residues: CSARDLGSLAKNIQYF.

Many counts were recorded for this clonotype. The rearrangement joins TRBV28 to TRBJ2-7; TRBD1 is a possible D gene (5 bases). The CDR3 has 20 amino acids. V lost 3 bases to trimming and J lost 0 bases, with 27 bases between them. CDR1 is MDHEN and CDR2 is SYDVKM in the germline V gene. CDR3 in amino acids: CASSFRARTYSALDSYEQYF. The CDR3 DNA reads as TGTGCCAGCAGTTTTAGGGCCCGGACATACTCTGCCTTAGACTCCTACGAGCAGTACTTC.

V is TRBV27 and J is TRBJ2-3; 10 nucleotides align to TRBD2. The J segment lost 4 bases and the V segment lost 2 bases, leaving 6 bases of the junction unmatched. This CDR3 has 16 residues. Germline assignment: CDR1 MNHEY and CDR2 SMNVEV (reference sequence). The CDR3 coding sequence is TGTGCCAGCAGTTTAGTGGCTAGCGGGGGAGCAGATACGCAGTATTTT. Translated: CASSLVASGGADTQYF.

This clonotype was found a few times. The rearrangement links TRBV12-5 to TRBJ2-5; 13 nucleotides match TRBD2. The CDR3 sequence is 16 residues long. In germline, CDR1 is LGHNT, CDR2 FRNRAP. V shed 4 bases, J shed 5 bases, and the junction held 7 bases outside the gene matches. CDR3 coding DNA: TGTGCTAGTGGTTCCACTAGCGGGAGGGCCATGGAGACCCAGTACTTC. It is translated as CASGSTSGRAMETQYF.

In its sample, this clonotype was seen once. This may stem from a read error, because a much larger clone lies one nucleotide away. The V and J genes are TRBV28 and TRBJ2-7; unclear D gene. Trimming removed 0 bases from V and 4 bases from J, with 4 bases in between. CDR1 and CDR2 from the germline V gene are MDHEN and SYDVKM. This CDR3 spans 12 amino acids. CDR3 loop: CASSLWEYEQYF. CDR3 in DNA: TGTGCCAGCAGTTTATGGGAATACGAGCAGTACTTC.

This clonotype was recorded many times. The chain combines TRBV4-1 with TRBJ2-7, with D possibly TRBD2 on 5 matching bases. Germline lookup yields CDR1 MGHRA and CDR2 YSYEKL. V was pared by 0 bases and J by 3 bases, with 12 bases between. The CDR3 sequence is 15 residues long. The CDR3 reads CASSQEWSGNYEQYF. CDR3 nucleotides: TGCGCCAGCAGCCAAGAGTGGTCGGGGAACTACGAGCAGTACTTC.

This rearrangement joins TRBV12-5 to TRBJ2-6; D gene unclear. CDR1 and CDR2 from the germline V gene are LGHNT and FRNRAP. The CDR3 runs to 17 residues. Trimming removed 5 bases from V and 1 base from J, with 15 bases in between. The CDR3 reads CASGVTHAVSGANVLTF. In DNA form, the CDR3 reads TGTGCTAGTGGTGTCACTCACGCAGTGTCTGGGGCCAACGTCCTGACTTTC.

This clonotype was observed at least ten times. CDR3 residues: CASSRGLTGELFF. The CDR3 DNA sequence: TGTGCCAGCAGTAGGGGGCTCACCGGGGAGCTGTTTTTT. The rearrangement links TRBV6-1 to TRBJ2-2, with 7 bases identical to TRBD1. The germline gives CDR1 MNHNS, CDR2 SASEGT. CDR3 length equals 13 residues. Trimming cost V 5 bases and J 4 bases; bases outside gene matches: 1.

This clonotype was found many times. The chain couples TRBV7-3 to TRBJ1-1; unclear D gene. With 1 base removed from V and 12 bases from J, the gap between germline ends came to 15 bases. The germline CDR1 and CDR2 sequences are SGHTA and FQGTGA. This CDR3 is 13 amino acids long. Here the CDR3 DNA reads TGTGCCAGCAGCTTAATGGGGAACACTGAGACTTTCTTT. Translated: CASSLMGNTETFF.

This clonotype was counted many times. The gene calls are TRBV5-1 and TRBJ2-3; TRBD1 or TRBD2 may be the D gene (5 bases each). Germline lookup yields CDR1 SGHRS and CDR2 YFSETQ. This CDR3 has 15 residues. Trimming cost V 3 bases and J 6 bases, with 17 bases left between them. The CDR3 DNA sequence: TGCGCCAGCAGCTCCCCCGGGACCCCTGGGGATACGCAGTATTTT. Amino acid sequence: CASSSPGTPGDTQYF. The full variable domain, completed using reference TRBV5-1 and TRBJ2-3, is KAGVTQTPRYLIKTRGQQVTLSCSPISGHRSVSWYQQTPGQGLQFLFEYFSETQRNKGNFPGRFSGRQFSNSRSEMNVSTLELGDSALYLCASSSPGTPGDTQYFGPGTRLTVL.

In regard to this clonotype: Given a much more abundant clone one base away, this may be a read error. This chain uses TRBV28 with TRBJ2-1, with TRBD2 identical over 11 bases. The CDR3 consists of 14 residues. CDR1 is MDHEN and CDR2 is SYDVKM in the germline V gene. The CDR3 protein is CVSSTGTSGNEQFF. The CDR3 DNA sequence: TGTGTCAGCAGTACCGGGACTAGCGGAAATGAGCAGTTCTTC.

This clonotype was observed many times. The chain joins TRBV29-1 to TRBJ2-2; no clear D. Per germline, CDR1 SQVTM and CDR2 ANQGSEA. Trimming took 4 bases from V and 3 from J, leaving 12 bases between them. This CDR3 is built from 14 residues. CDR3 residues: CSVARTGDTGELFF. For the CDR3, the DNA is TGCAGCGTTGCCCGGACCGGAGACACCGGGGAGCTGTTTTTT.

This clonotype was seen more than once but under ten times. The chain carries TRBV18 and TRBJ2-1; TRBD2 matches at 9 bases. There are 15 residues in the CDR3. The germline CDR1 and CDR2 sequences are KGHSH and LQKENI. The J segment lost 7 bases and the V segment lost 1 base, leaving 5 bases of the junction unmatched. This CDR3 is CASSPLAGEMNEQFF. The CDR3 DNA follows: TGTGCCAGCTCACCACTAGCGGGAGAAATGAATGAGCAGTTCTTC.

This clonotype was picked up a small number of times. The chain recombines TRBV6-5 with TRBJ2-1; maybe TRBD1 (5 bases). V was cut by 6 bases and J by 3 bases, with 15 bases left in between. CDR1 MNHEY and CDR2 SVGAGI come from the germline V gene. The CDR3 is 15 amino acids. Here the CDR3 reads CASSLNGALYNEQFF. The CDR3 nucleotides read TGTGCCAGCAGCCTAAATGGGGCCCTCTACAATGAGCAGTTCTTC.

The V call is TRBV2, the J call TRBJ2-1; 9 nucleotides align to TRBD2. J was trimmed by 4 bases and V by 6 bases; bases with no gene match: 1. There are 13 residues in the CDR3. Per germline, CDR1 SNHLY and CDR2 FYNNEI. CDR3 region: CASRLAGYNEQFF. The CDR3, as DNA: TGTGCCAGCAGGCTAGCGGGATACAATGAGCAGTTCTTC.

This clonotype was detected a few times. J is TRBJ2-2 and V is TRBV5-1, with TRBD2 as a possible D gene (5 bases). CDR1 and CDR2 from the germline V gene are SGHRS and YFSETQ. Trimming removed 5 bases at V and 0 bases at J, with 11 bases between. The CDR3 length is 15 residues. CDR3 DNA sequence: TGCGCCAGCAGTTACGGAGGTGCGAACACCGGGGAGCTGTTTTTT. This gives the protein CASSYGGANTGELFF.

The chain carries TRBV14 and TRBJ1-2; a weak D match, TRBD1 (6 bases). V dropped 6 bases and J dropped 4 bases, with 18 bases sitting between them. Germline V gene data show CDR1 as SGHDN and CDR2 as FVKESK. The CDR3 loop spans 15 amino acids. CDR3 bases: TGTGCCAGCAGTTCCCCTGCCCGGGACATCTATGGCTACACCTTC. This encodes CASSSPARDIYGYTF.

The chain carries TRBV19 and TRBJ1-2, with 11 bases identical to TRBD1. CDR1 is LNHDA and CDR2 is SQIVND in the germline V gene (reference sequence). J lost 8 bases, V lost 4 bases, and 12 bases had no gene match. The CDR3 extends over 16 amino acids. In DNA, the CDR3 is TGTGCCAGTAGTACCTCCCCCGGGACAGGGGGTTTCGGCTACACCTTC. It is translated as CASSTSPGTGGFGYTF.

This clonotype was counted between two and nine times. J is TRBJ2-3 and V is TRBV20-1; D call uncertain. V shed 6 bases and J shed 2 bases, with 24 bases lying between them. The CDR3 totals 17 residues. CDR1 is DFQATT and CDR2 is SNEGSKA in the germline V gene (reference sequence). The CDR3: CSALGPPRQASTDTQYF. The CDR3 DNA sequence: TGCAGTGCCCTAGGGCCCCCAAGGCAGGCCTCCACAGATACGCAGTATTTT.

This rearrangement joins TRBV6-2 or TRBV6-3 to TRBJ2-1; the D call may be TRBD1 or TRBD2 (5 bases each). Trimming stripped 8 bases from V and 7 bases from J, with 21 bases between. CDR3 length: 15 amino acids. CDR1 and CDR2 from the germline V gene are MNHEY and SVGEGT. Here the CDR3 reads CASGDRRLRANEQFF. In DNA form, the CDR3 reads TGTGCCAGCGGGGACCGCCGTCTACGCGCGAATGAGCAGTTCTTC.

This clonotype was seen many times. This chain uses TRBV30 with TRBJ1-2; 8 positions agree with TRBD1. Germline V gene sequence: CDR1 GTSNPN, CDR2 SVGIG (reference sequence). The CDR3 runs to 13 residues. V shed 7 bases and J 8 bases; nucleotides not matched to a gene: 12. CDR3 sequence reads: CAFQPRSGGGYTF. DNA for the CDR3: TGTGCCTTCCAGCCTCGGTCAGGGGGCGGCTACACCTTC.

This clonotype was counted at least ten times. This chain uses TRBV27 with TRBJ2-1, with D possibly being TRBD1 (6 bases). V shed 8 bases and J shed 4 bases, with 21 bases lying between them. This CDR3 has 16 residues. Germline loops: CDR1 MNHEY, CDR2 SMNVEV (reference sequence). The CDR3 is CASGISNTGTYNEQFF. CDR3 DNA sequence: TGTGCCAGCGGAATATCAAACACCGGGACATACAATGAGCAGTTCTTC.

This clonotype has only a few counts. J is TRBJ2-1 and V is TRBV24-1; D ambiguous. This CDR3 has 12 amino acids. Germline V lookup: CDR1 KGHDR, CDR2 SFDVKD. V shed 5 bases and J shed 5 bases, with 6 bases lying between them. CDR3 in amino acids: CATSGTDNEQFF. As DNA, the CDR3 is TGTGCCACCAGTGGAACAGACAATGAGCAGTTCTTC.

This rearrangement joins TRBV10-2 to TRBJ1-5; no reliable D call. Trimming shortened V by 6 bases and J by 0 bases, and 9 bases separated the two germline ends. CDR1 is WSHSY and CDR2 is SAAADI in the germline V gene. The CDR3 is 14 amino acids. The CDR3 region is CASRDGLSNQPQHF. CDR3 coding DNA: TGCGCCAGCAGGGACGGCCTTAGCAATCAGCCCCAGCATTTT.

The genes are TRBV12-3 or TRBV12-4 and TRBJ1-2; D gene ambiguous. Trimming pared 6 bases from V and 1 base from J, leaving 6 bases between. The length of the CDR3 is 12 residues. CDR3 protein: CASSRINYGYTF. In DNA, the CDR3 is TGTGCCAGCAGCCGAATTAACTATGGCTACACCTTC.

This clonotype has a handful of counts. CDR3 protein: CASSLTPLVDNEQFF. The CDR3 region has the DNA TGTGCCAGCAGTTTGACTCCGCTAGTTGACAATGAGCAGTTCTTC. The chain recombines TRBV28 with TRBJ2-1; D not certain. The CDR3 totals 15 residues. CDR1 and CDR2 from the germline V gene are MDHEN and SYDVKM. Trimming removed 3 bases from V and 5 bases from J, with 14 bases in between.